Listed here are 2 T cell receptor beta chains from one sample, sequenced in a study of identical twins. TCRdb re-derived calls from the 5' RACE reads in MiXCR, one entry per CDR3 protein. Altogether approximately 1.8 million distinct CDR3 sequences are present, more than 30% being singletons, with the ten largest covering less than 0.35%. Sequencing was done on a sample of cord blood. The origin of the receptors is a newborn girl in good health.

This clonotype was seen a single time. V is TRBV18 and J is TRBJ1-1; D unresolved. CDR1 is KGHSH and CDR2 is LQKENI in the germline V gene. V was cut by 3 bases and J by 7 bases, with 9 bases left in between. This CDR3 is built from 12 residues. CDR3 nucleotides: TGTGCCAGCTCACCTCTGAAGGGTGAAGCTTTCTTT. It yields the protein CASSPLKGEAFF.

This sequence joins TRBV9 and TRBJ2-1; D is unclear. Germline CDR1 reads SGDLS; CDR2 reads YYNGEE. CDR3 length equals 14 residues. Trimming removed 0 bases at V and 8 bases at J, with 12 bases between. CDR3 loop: CASSVGRTHYEQFF. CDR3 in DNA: TGTGCCAGCAGCGTAGGTAGGACCCACTATGAGCAGTTCTTC.